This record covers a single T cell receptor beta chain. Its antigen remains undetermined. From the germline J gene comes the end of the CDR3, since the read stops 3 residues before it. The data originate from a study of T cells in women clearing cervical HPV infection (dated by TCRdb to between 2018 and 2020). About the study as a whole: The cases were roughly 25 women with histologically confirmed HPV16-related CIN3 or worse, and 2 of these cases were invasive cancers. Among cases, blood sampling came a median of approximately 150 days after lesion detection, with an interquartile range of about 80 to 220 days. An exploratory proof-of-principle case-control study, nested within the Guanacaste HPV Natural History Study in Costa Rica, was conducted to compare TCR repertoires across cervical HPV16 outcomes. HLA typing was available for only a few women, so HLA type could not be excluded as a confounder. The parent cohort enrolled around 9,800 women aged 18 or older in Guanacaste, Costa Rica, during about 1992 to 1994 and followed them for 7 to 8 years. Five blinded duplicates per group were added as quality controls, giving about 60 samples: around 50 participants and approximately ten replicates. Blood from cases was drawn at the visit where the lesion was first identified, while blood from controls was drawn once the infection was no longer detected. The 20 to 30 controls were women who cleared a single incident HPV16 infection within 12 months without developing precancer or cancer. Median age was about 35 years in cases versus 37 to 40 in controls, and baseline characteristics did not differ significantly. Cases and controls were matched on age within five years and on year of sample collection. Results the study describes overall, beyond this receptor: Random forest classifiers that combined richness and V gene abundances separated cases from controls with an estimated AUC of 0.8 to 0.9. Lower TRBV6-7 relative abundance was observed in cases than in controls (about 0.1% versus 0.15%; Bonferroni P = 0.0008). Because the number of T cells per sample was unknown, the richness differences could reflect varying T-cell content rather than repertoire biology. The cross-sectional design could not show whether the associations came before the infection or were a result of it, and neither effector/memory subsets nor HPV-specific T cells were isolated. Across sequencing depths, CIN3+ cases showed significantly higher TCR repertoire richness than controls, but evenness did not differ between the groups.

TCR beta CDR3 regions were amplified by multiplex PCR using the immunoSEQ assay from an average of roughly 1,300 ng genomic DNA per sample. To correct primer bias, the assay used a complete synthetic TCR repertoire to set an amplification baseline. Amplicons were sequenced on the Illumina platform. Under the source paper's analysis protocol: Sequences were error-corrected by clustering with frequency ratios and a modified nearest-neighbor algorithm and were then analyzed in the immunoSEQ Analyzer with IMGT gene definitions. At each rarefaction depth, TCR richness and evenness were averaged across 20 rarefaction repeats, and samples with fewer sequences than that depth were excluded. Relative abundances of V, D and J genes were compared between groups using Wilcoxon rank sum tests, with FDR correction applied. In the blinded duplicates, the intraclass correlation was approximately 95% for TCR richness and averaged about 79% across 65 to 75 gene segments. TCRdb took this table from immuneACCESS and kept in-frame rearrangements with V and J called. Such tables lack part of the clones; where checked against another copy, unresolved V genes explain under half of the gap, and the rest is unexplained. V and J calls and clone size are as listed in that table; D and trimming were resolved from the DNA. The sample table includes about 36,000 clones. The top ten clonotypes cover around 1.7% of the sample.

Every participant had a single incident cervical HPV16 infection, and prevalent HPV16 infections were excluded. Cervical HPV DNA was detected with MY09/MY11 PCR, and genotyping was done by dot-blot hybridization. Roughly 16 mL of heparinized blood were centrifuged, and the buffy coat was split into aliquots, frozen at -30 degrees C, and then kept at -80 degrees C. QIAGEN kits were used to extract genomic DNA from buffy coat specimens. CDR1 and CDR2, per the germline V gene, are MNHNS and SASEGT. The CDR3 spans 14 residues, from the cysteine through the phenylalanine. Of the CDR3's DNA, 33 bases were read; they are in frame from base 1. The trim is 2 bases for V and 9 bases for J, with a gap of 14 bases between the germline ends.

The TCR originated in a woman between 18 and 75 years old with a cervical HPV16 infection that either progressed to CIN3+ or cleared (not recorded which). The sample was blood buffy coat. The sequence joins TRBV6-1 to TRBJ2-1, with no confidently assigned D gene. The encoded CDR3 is CASSESPGISEQFF. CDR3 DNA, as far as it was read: TGTGCCAGCAGTGAAAGCCCGGGTATTAGTGAG.